Listed here are 19 T cell receptor beta chains from one sample, sequenced in a study of T cells expressing NK-cell markers. TCRdb re-called the 5' RACE reads and shows each CDR3 protein once, DNA omitted. This sample's table has 200,000 to 300,000 distinct CDR3 sequences. The sequencing sample was made of blood T cells: a sorted CD56 or NKG2C T cell subset, CD4+ or CD8+ T cells, or bulk PBMC T cells (not recorded which). These receptors originate from a man younger than 35 in good health.

The rearrangement links TRBV5-4 to TRBJ1-1; TCRdb proposes TRBD1, but this gene call is untestable without DNA. Germline CDR1 SGHNT, CDR2 YYREEE (reference sequence). The CDR3 covers 14 residues. The CDR3: CASSAGQGLTEAFF.

The chain is built from TRBV2 and TRBJ2-1; the TCRdb call, TRBD2, lacks DNA for checking. This CDR3 is 15 amino acids long. In germline, CDR1 is SNHLY, CDR2 FYNNEI. The chain's CDR3 is CASSVPAFNDNEQFF.

The chain recombines TRBV12-3 or TRBV12-4 with TRBJ2-1; the TRBD2 assignment by TCRdb is unverifiable without DNA. The CDR3 loop spans 16 amino acids. CDR3: CASSLGREWVYNEQFF.

The chain couples TRBV6-5 to TRBJ2-3. The CDR3 has 13 residues. Looked up from germline, CDR1 is MNHEY and CDR2 is SVGAGI. CDR3 residues: CASSYSVADTQYF.

The V and J genes are TRBV18 and TRBJ2-1; the D call from TCRdb, TRBD1, cannot be confirmed without DNA. The CDR3 spans 14 residues. Per germline, CDR1 KGHSH and CDR2 LQKENI. The CDR3 is CASSPGQGLNEQFF.

This chain's CDR3 is CASSWGWRVTNTGELFF. The rearrangement links TRBV6-5 to TRBJ2-2; TCRdb picks TRBD2, but there is no DNA to check that call. Germline V lookup: CDR1 MNHEY, CDR2 SVGAGI. This CDR3 has 17 residues.

V gene TRBV11-2 combines with J gene TRBJ1-1. CDR1 is SGHAT, CDR2 FQNNGV, per germline. The CDR3 has 12 residues. The CDR3 protein is CASSSFVGEAFF. The full variable domain, with the rest looked up from reference TRBV11-2 and TRBJ1-1, is EAGVAQSPRYKIIEKRQSVAFWCNPISGHATLYWYQQILGQGPKLLIQFQNNGVVDDSQLPKDRFSAERLKGVDSTLKIQPAKLEDSAVYLCASSSFVGEAFFGQGTRLTVV.

The chain employs TRBV4-2 and TRBJ1-6. CDR1 and CDR2 (germline): LGHNA, YNFKEQ. This CDR3 comprises 15 residues. The CDR3 loop is CASSQVPGEGSPLHF.

The chain combines TRBV6-1 with TRBJ2-1; TCRdb's D call, TRBD1, is unchecked because there is no DNA. This CDR3 contains 16 residues. The germline V gene has CDR1 MNHNS and CDR2 SASEGT. Here the CDR3 reads CASSGPTRSSYNEQFF.

This CDR3 reads CSEARATEAFF. The chain joins TRBV29-1 to TRBJ1-1; the TCRdb call, TRBD1, lacks DNA for checking. The CDR3 loop spans 11 amino acids. Germline V gene data show CDR1 as SQVTM and CDR2 as ANQGSEA.

V and J are TRBV6-5 and TRBJ2-2; TCRdb's D call of TRBD1 is untestable without DNA. CDR1 and CDR2 (germline): MNHEY, SVGAGI. CDR3 length: 12 residues. CDR3 amino acids: CASSSLGGELFF.

V and J are TRBV2 and TRBJ2-3; TCRdb designates TRBD1, a call that cannot be tested without DNA. This CDR3 region has 14 residues. Looked up from germline, CDR1 is SNHLY and CDR2 is FYNNEI. CDR3 loop: CASSEWGNTDTQYF. The full variable domain, completed using reference TRBV2 and TRBJ2-3, is EPEVTQTPSHQVTQMGQEVILRCVPISNHLYFYWYRQILGQKVEFLVSFYNNEISEKSEIFDDQFSVERPDGSNFTLKIRSTKLEDSAMYFCASSEWGNTDTQYFGPGTRLTVL.

The chain recombines TRBV4-2 with TRBJ2-1. The CDR3 runs 16 residues. The germline V gene has CDR1 LGHNA and CDR2 YNFKEQ. The CDR3 reads CASSQDSGRANNEQFF.

V gene TRBV27 combines with J gene TRBJ1-6; lacking DNA, the TRBD1 call made by TCRdb goes unchecked. Germline CDR1 MNHEY, CDR2 SMNVEV (reference sequence). The CDR3 runs 14 residues. The CDR3: CASSNGRTNSPLHF.

This sequence joins TRBV6-1 and TRBJ2-7. Germline V gene data show CDR1 as MNHNS and CDR2 as SASEGT. The CDR3 has 14 residues. The CDR3 sequence: CASSEAYRVDEQYF.

The chain joins TRBV4-3 to TRBJ2-1; TCRdb selects TRBD2, and the lack of DNA leaves this call unchecked. The CDR3 totals 13 residues. Germline CDR1 LGHNA, CDR2 YSLEER. The CDR3 protein is CASRSSGRWGQFF.

V usage is TRBV30 and J usage is TRBJ1-3; TCRdb designates TRBD1, a call that cannot be tested without DNA. This CDR3 region has 12 residues. Germline CDR1 and CDR2: GTSNPN and SVGIG (reference sequence). The CDR3 spells CAWAPRINTIYF.

The J gene is TRBJ2-4, the V gene TRBV28; TCRdb selects TRBD1, and the lack of DNA leaves this call unchecked. CDR1 and CDR2 from the germline V gene are MDHEN and SYDVKM. This CDR3 has 16 amino acids. The CDR3 protein is CASSLWTGASWDIQYF.

The chain links TRBV5-1 to TRBJ1-1; the D call of TRBD1 rests on TCRdb alone, since no DNA is present to check it. The CDR3 totals 14 residues. The germline CDR1 and CDR2 sequences are SGHRS and YFSETQ. The CDR3: CASTPGSGNTEAFF.